A single sample gave rise to the 15 T cell receptor beta chains below, sequenced in a study of blood T cell repertoires in COVID-19. Sequencing used immunoSEQ multiplex PCR; TCRdb keeps in-frame clones, though not all of them. The sample has 310,000 or so clones, roughly 86% seen once. Sequencing was done on a sample of peripheral blood. The receptors come from a woman between 50 and 59 years old with acute or convalescent COVID-19.

This clone has more than one count but fewer than ten. The chain uses TRBV30 and TRBJ1-1; the D is unclear. The CDR3 runs to 13 residues. Trimming left V 2 bases short and J 2 bases short, with 9 bases between. Germline V gene sequence: CDR1 GTSNPN, CDR2 SVGIG (reference sequence). CDR3 sequence: CAWSIAHNTEAFF. CDR3 nucleotides: TGTGCCTGGAGTATAGCCCATAACACTGAAGCTTTCTTT.

DNA for the CDR3: TGTGCCAGCAGCCAACCGGAGACGAACACTGAAGCTTTCTTT. Its translation is CASSQPETNTEAFF. The chain links TRBV4-2 to TRBJ1-1; no clear D gene. There are 14 residues in the CDR3. V was clipped by 2 bases and J by 1 base, with 8 bases between them. The V gene's germline CDR1 is LGHNA and CDR2 YNFKEQ.

The chain is built from TRBV11-2 and TRBJ2-1, with 13 nucleotides matching TRBD2. CDR1 is SGHAT, CDR2 FQNNGV, per germline. V lost 5 bases, J lost 8 bases, and 9 bases stayed unmatched. CDR3 length: 16 residues. CDR3 sequence reads: CASSLRTSGSFDEQFF. The CDR3 bases are TGTGCCAGCAGCCTGAGGACTAGCGGGAGTTTCGATGAGCAGTTCTTC.

This rearrangement joins TRBV18 to TRBJ1-4; 8 positions agree with TRBD1. The trim removed 4 bases at V and 8 bases at J, leaving 9 bases unmatched. CDR1 KGHSH and CDR2 LQKENI come from the germline V gene. The CDR3 runs to 15 residues. The CDR3 bases are TGTGCCAGCTCACGGACGGGGACAGGACGGGAAAAACTGTTTTTT. Translation: CASSRTGTGREKLFF.

The genes are TRBV27 and TRBJ2-7; 12 nucleotides match TRBD2. The germline V gene encodes CDR1 MNHEY and CDR2 SMNVEV (reference sequence). The CDR3 runs 16 residues. V trimming: 5 bases; J trimming: 2 bases; junction bases outside the gene matches: 7. The CDR3 spells CASSLPSGRGTYEQYF. CDR3 bases: TGTGCCAGCAGTCTTCCTAGCGGGAGGGGAACCTACGAGCAGTACTTC.

The J gene is TRBJ1-3, the V gene TRBV11-2; no firm D call. Per germline, CDR1 SGHAT and CDR2 FQNNGV. This CDR3 has 14 amino acids. Trimming took 4 bases from V and 2 from J, leaving 9 bases between them. CDR3 residues: CASSSRLAGNTIYF. The DNA for the CDR3 is TGTGCCAGCAGCTCCCGACTCGCTGGAAACACCATATATTTT.

In regard to this clone: Germline and junction disagree at one end, which may indicate a read error. The chain has TRBV2 and TRBJ1-1; 10 bases fit TRBD1. This CDR3 comprises 14 residues. Germline CDR1 and CDR2: SNHLY and FYNNEI. The CDR3 region is CASSEDRGRTEAFF. The CDR3 coding sequence is TGTGCCAGCAGCGAAGACAGGGGGCGCACTGAAGCTTTCTTT.

J is TRBJ1-1 and V is TRBV5-6; TRBD1 matches 7 bases. J gave up 4 bases and V 3 bases, and 6 bases lay outside the gene matches. CDR1 and CDR2 from the germline V gene are SGHDT and YYEEEE. The CDR3 totals 14 residues. CDR3 DNA: TGTGCCAGCAGCTATCAGGGGGTGTTCACTGAAGCTTTCTTT. Its translation: CASSYQGVFTEAFF.

V gene TRBV5-1 combines with J gene TRBJ2-5; 8 nucleotides align to TRBD1. After removal of 0 bases from V and 4 bases from J, the junction contained 5 bases not matched to a gene. The germline V gene has CDR1 SGHRS and CDR2 YFSETQ. The length of the CDR3 is 15 residues. The CDR3 loop reads CASSLDGRGRETQYF. The CDR3 nucleotides are TGCGCCAGCAGCTTGGACGGCAGGGGGCGAGAGACCCAGTACTTC.

CDR3 nucleotides: TGTGCCAGCAGCAAAGGACTAGGGGGTTCCTACGAGCAGTACTTC. As protein: CASSKGLGGSYEQYF. The gene calls are TRBV5-6 and TRBJ2-7; possible D gene TRBD2, 7 bases. This CDR3 spans 15 amino acids. Trimming removed 4 bases at V and 1 base at J, with 15 bases between. Germline assignment: CDR1 SGHDT and CDR2 YYEEEE.

CDR3 bases: TGTGCCAGCAGCTCTCAGCCCGGGACTGGTAACACCGGGGAGCTGTTTTTT. Protein product: CASSSQPGTGNTGELFF. The V and J genes are TRBV7-3 and TRBJ2-2; a possible D gene is TRBD2 (6 bases). The CDR3 spans 17 residues. Trimming stripped 4 bases from V and 2 bases from J, with 17 bases between. Germline CDR1 is SGHTA and CDR2 is FQGTGA.

The chain combines TRBV5-1 with TRBJ2-7; 8 bases align to TRBD2. With V trimmed by 4 bases and J by 0 bases, 9 bases remained unmatched. The CDR3 is 16 residues long. Per germline, CDR1 SGHRS and CDR2 YFSETQ. CDR3 in DNA: TGCGCCAGCAGCCCACGGGGGGGAGGGCTCTCCTACGAGCAGTACTTC. Protein sequence: CASSPRGGGLSYEQYF.

The V and J genes are TRBV12-3 or TRBV12-4 and TRBJ2-5; a possible D gene is TRBD1 (5 bases). V was pared by 7 bases and J by 7 bases, with 16 bases between. The CDR3 covers 13 residues. CDR3 region: CASKGQGRRTQYF. CDR3 DNA: TGTGCCAGCAAGGGTCAGGGCAGAAGGACCCAGTACTTC.

The CDR3 DNA reads TGCAGTGCTAGTTTCCAGTCCCCTAGGTACGAGCAGTACTTC. This translates into CSASFQSPRYEQYF. The rearrangement joins TRBV20-1 to TRBJ2-7, with no clear D. The V end lost 3 bases, the J end lost 4 bases, and 16 bases lay between the germline ends. CDR1 is DFQATT and CDR2 is SNEGSKA in the germline V gene (reference sequence). The CDR3 covers 14 residues.

The V and J genes are TRBV19 and TRBJ2-2; 9 nucleotides align to TRBD2. The CDR3 contains 16 residues. Germline trimming cut 2 bases from V and 8 bases from J; bases unmatched to any gene: 9. CDR1 and CDR2 (germline): LNHDA, SQIVND (reference sequence). This CDR3 reads CASSIRTSGPQGELFF. CDR3 nucleotides: TGTGCCAGTAGTATAAGAACTAGCGGGCCTCAGGGGGAGCTGTTTTTT.